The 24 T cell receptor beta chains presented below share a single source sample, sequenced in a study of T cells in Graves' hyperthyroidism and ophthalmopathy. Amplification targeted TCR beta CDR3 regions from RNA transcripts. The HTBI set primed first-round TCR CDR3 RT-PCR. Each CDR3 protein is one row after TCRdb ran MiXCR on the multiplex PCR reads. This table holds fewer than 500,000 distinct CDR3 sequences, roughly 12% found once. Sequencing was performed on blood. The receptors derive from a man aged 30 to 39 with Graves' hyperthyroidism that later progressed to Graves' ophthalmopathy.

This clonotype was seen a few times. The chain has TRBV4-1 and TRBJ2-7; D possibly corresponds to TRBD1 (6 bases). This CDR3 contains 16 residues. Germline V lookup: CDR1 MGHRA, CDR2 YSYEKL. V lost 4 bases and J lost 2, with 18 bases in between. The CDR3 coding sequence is TGCGCCAGCAGCCCCGGCCCTTTGACAGGTACCTACGAGCAGTACTTC. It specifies CASSPGPLTGTYEQYF.

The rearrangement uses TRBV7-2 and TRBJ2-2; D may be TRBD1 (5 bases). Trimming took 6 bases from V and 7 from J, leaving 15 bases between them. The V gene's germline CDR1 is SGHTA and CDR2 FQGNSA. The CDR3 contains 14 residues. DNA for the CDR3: TGTGCCAGCAGTTACTCGCACAGGATCGGGGAGCTGTTTTTT. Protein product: CASSYSHRIGELFF.

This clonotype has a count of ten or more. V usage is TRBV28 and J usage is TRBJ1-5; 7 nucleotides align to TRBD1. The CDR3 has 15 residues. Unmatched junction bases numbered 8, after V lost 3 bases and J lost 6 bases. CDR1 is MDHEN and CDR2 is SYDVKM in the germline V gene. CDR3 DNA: TGTGCCAGCAGTTTCTCCGACAGGGAAACTCAGCCCCAGCATTTT. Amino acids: CASSFSDRETQPQHF.

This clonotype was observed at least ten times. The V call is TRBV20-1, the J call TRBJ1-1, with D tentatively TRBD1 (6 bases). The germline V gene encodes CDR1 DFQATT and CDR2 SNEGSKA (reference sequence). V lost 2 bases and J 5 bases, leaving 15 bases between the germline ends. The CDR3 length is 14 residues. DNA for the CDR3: TGCAGTGCTAGAAGGAATACAGGGCGGACTGAAGCTTTCTTT. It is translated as CSARRNTGRTEAFF.

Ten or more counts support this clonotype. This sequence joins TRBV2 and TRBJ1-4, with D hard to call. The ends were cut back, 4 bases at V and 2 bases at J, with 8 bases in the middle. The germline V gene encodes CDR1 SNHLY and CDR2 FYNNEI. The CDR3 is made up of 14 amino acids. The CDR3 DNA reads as TGTGCCAGCAGTGCGTGGCCGACTAATGAAAAACTGTTTTTT. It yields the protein CASSAWPTNEKLFF.

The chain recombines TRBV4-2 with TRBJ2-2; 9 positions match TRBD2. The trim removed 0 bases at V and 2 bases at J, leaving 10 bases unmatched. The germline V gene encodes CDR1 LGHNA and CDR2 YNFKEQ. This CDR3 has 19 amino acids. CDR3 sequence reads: CASSQDPGLAGFNTGELFF. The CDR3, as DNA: TGTGCCAGCAGCCAAGATCCCGGGCTAGCGGGGTTCAACACCGGGGAGCTGTTTTTT.

CDR3 sequence (DNA): TGCAGTTCGACGGTTGGGGCCGCTGAAGCTTTCTTT. Translating gives CSSTVGAAEAFF. The gene calls are TRBV20-1 and TRBJ1-1, with a possible D match to TRBD1 (5 bases). Germline V lookup: CDR1 DFQATT, CDR2 SNEGSKA (reference sequence). The V end was cut by 8 bases, the J end by 6 bases, with 16 bases between. The CDR3 contains 12 residues.

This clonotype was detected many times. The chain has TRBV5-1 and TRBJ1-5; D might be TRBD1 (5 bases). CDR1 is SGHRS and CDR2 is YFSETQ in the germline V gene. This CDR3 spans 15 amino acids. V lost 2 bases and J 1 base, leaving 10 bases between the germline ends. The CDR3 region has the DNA TGCGCCAGCAGCTTCGGGGGAGGGAGCAATCAGCCCCAGCATTTT. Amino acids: CASSFGGGSNQPQHF.

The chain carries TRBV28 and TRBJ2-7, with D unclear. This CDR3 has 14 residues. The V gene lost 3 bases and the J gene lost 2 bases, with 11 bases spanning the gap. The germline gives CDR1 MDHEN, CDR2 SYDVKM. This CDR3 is CASSFFLLPYEQYF. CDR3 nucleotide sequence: TGTGCCAGCAGTTTCTTCTTACTACCCTACGAGCAGTACTTC.

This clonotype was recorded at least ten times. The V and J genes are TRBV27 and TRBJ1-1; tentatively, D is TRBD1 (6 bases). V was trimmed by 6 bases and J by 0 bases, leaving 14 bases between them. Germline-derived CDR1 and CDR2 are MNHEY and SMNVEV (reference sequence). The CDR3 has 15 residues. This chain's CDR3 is CASSPWQGMNTEAFF. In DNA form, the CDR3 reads TGTGCCAGCAGCCCCTGGCAGGGGATGAACACTGAAGCTTTCTTT.

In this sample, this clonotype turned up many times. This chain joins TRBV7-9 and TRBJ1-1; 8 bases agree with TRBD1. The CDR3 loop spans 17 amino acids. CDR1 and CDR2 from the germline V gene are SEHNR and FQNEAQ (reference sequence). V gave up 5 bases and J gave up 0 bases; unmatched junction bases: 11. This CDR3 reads CASSHRTGLFMNTEAFF. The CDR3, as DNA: TGTGCCAGCAGCCATCGGACAGGGCTTTTCATGAACACTGAAGCTTTCTTT.

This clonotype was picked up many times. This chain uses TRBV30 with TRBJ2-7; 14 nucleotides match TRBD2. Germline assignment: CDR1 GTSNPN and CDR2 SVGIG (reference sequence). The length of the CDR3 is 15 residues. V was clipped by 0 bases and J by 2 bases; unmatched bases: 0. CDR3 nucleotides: TGTGCCTGGAGTGTGACTAGCGGGGGGGCCTACGAGCAGTACTTC. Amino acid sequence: CAWSVTSGGAYEQYF.

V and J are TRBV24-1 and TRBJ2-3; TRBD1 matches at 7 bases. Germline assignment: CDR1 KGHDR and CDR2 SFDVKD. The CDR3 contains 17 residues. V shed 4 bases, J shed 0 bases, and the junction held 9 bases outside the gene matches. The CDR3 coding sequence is TGTGCCACCAGTGACCCCCGGGACAGAACGAGCACAGATACGCAGTATTTT. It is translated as CATSDPRDRTSTDTQYF.

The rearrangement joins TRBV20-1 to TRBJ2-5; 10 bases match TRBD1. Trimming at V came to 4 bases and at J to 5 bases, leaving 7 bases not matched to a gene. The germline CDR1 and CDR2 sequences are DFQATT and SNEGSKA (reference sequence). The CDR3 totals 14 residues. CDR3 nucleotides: TGCAGTGCTAACCGGGACAGGGGACGCGAGACCCAGTACTTC. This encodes CSANRDRGRETQYF.

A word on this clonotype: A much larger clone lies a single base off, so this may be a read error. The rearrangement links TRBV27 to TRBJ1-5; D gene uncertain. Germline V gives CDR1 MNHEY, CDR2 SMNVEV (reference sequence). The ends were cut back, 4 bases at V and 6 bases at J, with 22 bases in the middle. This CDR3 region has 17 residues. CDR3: CASSYSKPRRGTQPQHF. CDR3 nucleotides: TGTGCCAGCAGTTACTCGAAACCACGTCGAGGCACTCAGCCCCAGCATTTT.

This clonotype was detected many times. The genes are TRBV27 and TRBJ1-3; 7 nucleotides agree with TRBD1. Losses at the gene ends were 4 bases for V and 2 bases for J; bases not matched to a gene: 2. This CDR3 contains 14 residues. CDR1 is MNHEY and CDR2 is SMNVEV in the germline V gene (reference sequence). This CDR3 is CASSYDRAGNTIYF. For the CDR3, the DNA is TGTGCCAGCAGTTATGACAGGGCTGGAAACACCATATATTTT.

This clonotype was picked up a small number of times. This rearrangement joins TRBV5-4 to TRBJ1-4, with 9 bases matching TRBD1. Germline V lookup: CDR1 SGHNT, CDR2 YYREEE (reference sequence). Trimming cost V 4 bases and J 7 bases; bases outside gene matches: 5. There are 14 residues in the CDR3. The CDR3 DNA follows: TGTGCCAGCAGCCAGGACAGGGGCTCTGAAAAACTGTTTTTT. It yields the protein CASSQDRGSEKLFF.

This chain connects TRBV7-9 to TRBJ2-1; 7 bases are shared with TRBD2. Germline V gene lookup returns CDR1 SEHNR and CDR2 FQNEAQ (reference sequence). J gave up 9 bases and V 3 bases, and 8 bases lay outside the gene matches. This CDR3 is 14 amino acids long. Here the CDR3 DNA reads TGTGCCAGCAGCTTCCTAGCGGTGAAGATTGAGCAGTTCTTC. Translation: CASSFLAVKIEQFF.

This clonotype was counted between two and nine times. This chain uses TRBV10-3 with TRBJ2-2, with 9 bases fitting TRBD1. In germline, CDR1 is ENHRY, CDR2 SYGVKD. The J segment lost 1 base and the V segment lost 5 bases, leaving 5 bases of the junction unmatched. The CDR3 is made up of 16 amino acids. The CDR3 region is CAISTGTGLNTGELFF. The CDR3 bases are TGTGCCATCAGTACCGGGACAGGGCTGAACACCGGGGAGCTGTTTTTT.

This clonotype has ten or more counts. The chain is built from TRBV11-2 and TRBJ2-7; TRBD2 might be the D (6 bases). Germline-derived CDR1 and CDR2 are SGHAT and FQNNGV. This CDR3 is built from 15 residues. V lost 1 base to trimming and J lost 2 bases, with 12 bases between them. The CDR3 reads CASSLGVGGAYEQYF. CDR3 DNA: TGTGCCAGCAGCTTAGGAGTCGGAGGGGCCTACGAGCAGTACTTC. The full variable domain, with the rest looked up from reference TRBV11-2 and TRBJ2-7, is EAGVAQSPRYKIIEKRQSVAFWCNPISGHATLYWYQQILGQGPKLLIQFQNNGVVDDSQLPKDRFSAERLKGVDSTLKIQPAKLEDSAVYLCASSLGVGGAYEQYFGPGTRLTVT.

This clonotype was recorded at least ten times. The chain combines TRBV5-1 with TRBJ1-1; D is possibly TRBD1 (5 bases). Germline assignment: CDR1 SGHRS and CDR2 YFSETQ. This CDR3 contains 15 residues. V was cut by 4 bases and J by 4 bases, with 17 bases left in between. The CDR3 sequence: CASSKPTEWSTEAFF. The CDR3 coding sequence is TGCGCCAGCAGCAAACCGACAGAATGGAGCACTGAAGCTTTCTTT.

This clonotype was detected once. The CDR3 region has the DNA TGTGCCAGCAGTGCCAGGGACAGCTATGGCTACACCTTC. Its translation: CASSARDSYGYTF. The chain employs TRBV6-1 and TRBJ1-2, with TRBD1 matching over 7 bases. The germline CDR1 and CDR2 sequences are MNHNS and SASEGT. V lost 4 bases to trimming and J lost 4 bases; unmatched junction nucleotides: 3. CDR3 length equals 13 residues.

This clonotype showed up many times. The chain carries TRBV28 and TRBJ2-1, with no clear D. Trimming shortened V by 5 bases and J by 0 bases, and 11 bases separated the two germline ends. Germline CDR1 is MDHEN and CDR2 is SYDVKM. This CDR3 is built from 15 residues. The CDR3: CASSPTASSYNEQFF. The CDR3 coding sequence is TGTGCCAGCAGTCCGACTGCGAGCTCCTACAATGAGCAGTTCTTC.

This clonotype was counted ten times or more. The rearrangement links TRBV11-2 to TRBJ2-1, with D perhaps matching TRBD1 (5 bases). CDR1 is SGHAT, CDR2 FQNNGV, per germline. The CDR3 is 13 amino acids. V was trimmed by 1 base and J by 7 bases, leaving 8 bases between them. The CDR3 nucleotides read TGTGCCAGCAGCTTAGTAGGGGTGAATGAGCAGTTCTTC. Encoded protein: CASSLVGVNEQFF.